Listed here are 27 T cell receptor beta chains from one sample, sequenced in a study of molecular identifiers for immune sequencing clone quantification. In TCRdb, the PCR reads were re-called with MiXCR into one record per CDR3 protein. The sample carries about 640,000 distinct CDR3 sequences, about 20% recorded once. The sequencing sample was made of naive CD8+ T cells from blood, with Jurkat cell RNA spiked in. Indicated subset: FACS-sorted CD8+CD4-CCR7+CD45RA+ naive T cells. Receptor source: a human donor in good health. Some libraries in this study had Jurkat cell RNA spiked in.

This clonotype was observed a handful of times. The chain is built from TRBV23-1 and TRBJ2-3; weak D call: TRBD1 (5 bases). TRBV23-1 is annotated as an ORF whose role is uncertain. The V gene lost 2 bases and the J gene lost 0 bases, with 9 bases spanning the gap. The CDR3 spans 15 residues. CDR3 region: CASSQAGPSTDTQYF. In DNA, the CDR3 is TGCGCCAGCAGTCAAGCAGGGCCTAGCACAGATACGCAGTATTTT.

This clonotype was found many times. The chain carries TRBV6-5 and TRBJ1-2, with unresolved D. This CDR3 spans 13 amino acids. V dropped 3 bases and J dropped 1 base, with 6 bases sitting between them. CDR1 is MNHEY, CDR2 SVGAGI, per germline. CDR3 nucleotides: TGTGCCAGCAGTTATCAGAATAACTATGGCTACACCTTC. Translating it yields CASSYQNNYGYTF.

Notes on this clonotype: A much larger clonotype is one base distant, so this may be a read error. V usage is TRBV5-1 and J usage is TRBJ1-1, with D unclear. The length of the CDR3 is 14 residues. In germline, CDR1 is SGHRS, CDR2 YFSETQ. The CDR3 coding sequence is TGCGCCAGCGGCTTGGAGAACCCAAACACTGAAGCTTTCTTT. This encodes CASGLENPNTEAFF.

This clonotype was observed many times. The chain carries TRBV5-5 and TRBJ2-7; D unclear. The germline CDR1 and CDR2 sequences are SGHKS and YYEKEE (reference sequence). The CDR3 runs 12 residues. The V gene lost 4 bases and the J gene lost 5 bases, with 10 bases spanning the gap. In DNA, the CDR3 is TGTGCCAGCAGCCTTACCTACCACGAGCAGTACTTC. Translated: CASSLTYHEQYF.

A word on this clonotype: An end of the junction differs from the germline gene, which may be a read error. The J gene is TRBJ2-4, the V gene TRBV4-1, with D possibly matching TRBD2 (7 bases). CDR1 and CDR2 (germline): MGHRA, YSYEKL. CDR3 length equals 18 residues. CDR3 amino acids: CASSPLDGGLGAKNSQYF. The DNA of the CDR3 is TGCGCCAGCAGCCCCCTCGACGGGGGGCTCGGTGCCAAAAACAGTCAGTACTTC.

This clonotype was observed at least ten times. The gene calls are TRBV9 and TRBJ2-7, with a weak D call TRBD2 (5 bases). There are 15 residues in the CDR3. Per the germline V gene, CDR1 is SGDLS and CDR2 is YYNGEE. V lost 4 bases to trimming and J lost 0 bases, with 14 bases between them. In DNA, the CDR3 is TGTGCCAGCAGCCCCTCTTATGGGAGCTCCTACGAGCAGTACTTC. Its protein is CASSPSYGSSYEQYF.

In regard to this clonotype: A much larger clone is a single base away; this may be a read error. Given the absence of the conserved phenylalanine or tryptophan at the CDR3 end, a read error is likely. This chain joins TRBV7-9 and TRBJ1-3, with 7 bases identical to TRBD1. CDR1 is SEHNR, CDR2 FQNEAQ, per germline (reference sequence). This CDR3 region has 15 residues. The J segment lost 2 bases and the V segment lost 4 bases, leaving 5 bases of the junction unmatched. CDR3 coding DNA: TGTGCCAGCAGCTCCACTGACAGGGCTGGAAACACCATATATCTT. Its translation: CASSSTDRAGNTIYL.

This clonotype was observed many times. The V gene is TRBV7-8, the J gene TRBJ2-7; no firm D call. V lost 3 bases to trimming and J lost 4 bases, with 16 bases between them. Germline CDR1 reads SGHVS; CDR2 reads FQNEAQ. The CDR3 runs 15 residues. CDR3 amino acids: CASSFPGFANYEQYF. The CDR3 DNA reads TGTGCCAGCAGCTTTCCCGGCTTTGCGAATTACGAGCAGTACTTC.

This clonotype was recorded many times. CDR3 bases: TGTGCCAGCAGTGAAAGAACAGGGGGTTACGAGCAGTACTTC. This gives the protein CASSERTGGYEQYF. V is TRBV2 and J is TRBJ2-7, with 8 bases fitting TRBD1. With V trimmed by 2 bases and J by 4 bases, 4 bases remained unmatched. The CDR3 consists of 14 residues. CDR1 is SNHLY, CDR2 FYNNEI, per germline.

This clonotype was recorded at least ten times. This CDR3 reads CASSPLDGDYGYTF. The CDR3 bases are TGTGCCAGCAGCCCCCTTGACGGAGACTATGGCTACACCTTC. The rearrangement uses TRBV7-9 and TRBJ1-2; D remains ambiguous. The ends were cut back, 5 bases at V and 3 bases at J, with 13 bases in the middle. CDR1 SEHNR and CDR2 FQNEAQ come from the germline V gene (reference sequence). The CDR3 is 14 amino acids.

This chain connects TRBV30 to TRBJ2-2, with D possibly matching TRBD2 (5 bases). The CDR3 is made up of 15 amino acids. Deletions cut 0 bases from V and 6 bases from J, with 14 bases between. The germline gives CDR1 GTSNPN, CDR2 SVGIG (reference sequence). The CDR3 loop is CAWSVLLEFPGELFF. The CDR3 bases are TGTGCCTGGAGTGTACTACTAGAGTTCCCCGGGGAGCTGTTTTTT.

This chain uses TRBV29-1 with TRBJ2-2; D not certain. The CDR3 loop spans 12 amino acids. V was pared by 3 bases and J by 6 bases, with 8 bases between. Germline CDR1 is SQVTM and CDR2 is ANQGSEA. CDR3: CSVEYYAGELFF. The DNA of the CDR3 is TGCAGCGTTGAGTATTATGCCGGGGAGCTGTTTTTT.

This clonotype came up a few times. V is TRBV6-5 and J is TRBJ1-6; 11 positions agree with TRBD1. This CDR3 is built from 18 residues. CDR1 MNHEY and CDR2 SVGAGI come from the germline V gene. V lost 0 bases and J lost 3; bases outside the gene matches: 4. DNA of the CDR3: TGTGCCAGCAGTTACTCTGCTGGGACAGGGGGCTATAATTCACCCCTCCACTTT. Translation: CASSYSAGTGGYNSPLHF.

This sequence joins TRBV3-2 and TRBJ1-1. TRBV3-2 is a pseudogene. The CDR3 is 15 amino acids. CDR3 DNA: TGTGCCAGCAGCCAAGATGGTCGTAGGAACACTGAAGCTTTCTTT. Translating gives CASSQDGRRNTEAFF.

This clonotype was found many times. This chain links TRBV27 with TRBJ2-7; 9 positions match TRBD1. From germline, CDR1 is MNHEY and CDR2 SMNVEV (reference sequence). The CDR3 covers 14 residues. The V and J ends lost 9 bases and 3 bases, in that order; junction bases with no gene match: 9. CDR3 loop: CASSPGQGFYEQYF. In nucleotides, the CDR3 is TGTGCCAGTAGTCCGGGACAGGGTTTCTACGAGCAGTACTTC.

This clonotype has a handful of counts. A read error is possible here, since a much larger clone lies one base away. CDR3 protein: CSARRLAGAGSDTQYF. CDR3 coding DNA: TGCAGTGCTAGGAGACTAGCGGGAGCGGGGTCAGATACGCAGTATTTT. The V gene is TRBV20-1, the J gene TRBJ2-3; the match to TRBD2 covers 12 bases. V was clipped by 3 bases and J by 4 bases; unmatched bases: 8. Germline CDR1 and CDR2: DFQATT and SNEGSKA (reference sequence). The CDR3 is 16 residues long.

The chain couples TRBV30 to TRBJ1-6; D might be TRBD1 (5 bases). The CDR3 is made up of 14 amino acids. Looked up from germline, CDR1 is GTSNPN and CDR2 is SVGIG (reference sequence). V lost 1 base and J lost 8, with 12 bases in between. In DNA, the CDR3 is TGTGCCTGGAGTGCCCCCGGACACTATTCACCCCTCCACTTT. This sequence encodes CAWSAPGHYSPLHF.

A word on this clonotype: A single base separates this from a much larger clone, so it may be a read error. The V call is TRBV10-3, the J call TRBJ2-7; D unclear. The CDR3 loop spans 14 amino acids. The germline CDR1 and CDR2 sequences are ENHRY and SYGVKD. The CDR3 nucleotides read TGTGCCATCAGTGTCGAGTTATCGGGCTACGAGCGGTACTTC. It yields the protein CAISVELSGYERYF.

A few counts support this clonotype. The gene calls are TRBV4-1 and TRBJ2-7; D gene unclear. V was pared by 0 bases and J by 2 bases, with 11 bases between. Germline V gives CDR1 MGHRA, CDR2 YSYEKL. This CDR3 region has 15 residues. DNA for the CDR3: TGCGCCAGCAGCCAAGACCCGGGCCTGACCTACGAGCAGTACTTC. Protein product: CASSQDPGLTYEQYF.

The chain has TRBV19 and TRBJ2-7; 9 bases align to TRBD1. The CDR3 is 15 amino acids. V lost 7 bases, J lost 1 base, and 8 bases stayed unmatched. The germline CDR1 and CDR2 sequences are LNHDA and SQIVND (reference sequence). CDR3 residues: CASTPGQGTSYEQYF. The CDR3 coding sequence is TGTGCCAGTACCCCAGGACAGGGGACTTCCTACGAGCAGTACTTC.

In its sample, this clonotype was seen many times. CDR3 region: CSVDGRTNYGYTF. The CDR3 DNA reads as TGCAGCGTTGATGGGCGGACCAACTATGGCTACACCTTC. The chain is built from TRBV29-1 and TRBJ1-2; D is unresolved. Germline CDR1 and CDR2: SQVTM and ANQGSEA. This CDR3 has 13 residues. Trimming took off 3 bases at V and 2 bases at J, with 10 bases between the two ends.

This clonotype occurred many times. The V gene is TRBV3-1, the J gene TRBJ1-1, with a weak D call TRBD1 (5 bases). The V end lost 4 bases, the J end lost 0 bases, and 18 bases lay between the germline ends. CDR3 size: 17 residues. In germline, CDR1 is LGHDT, CDR2 YNNKEL (reference sequence). The CDR3 coding sequence is TGTGCCAGCAGCCTGGCTGGGACCCTTAAGTTGAACACTGAAGCTTTCTTT. Translation gives CASSLAGTLKLNTEAFF.

This clonotype was observed a few times. This chain joins TRBV27 and TRBJ2-1, with D maybe TRBD2 (5 bases). Trimming removed 8 bases at V and 6 bases at J, with 17 bases between. The germline V gene encodes CDR1 MNHEY and CDR2 SMNVEV (reference sequence). The CDR3 sequence is 14 residues long. CDR3 protein: CASSRLAVSNEQFF. The CDR3 DNA follows: TGTGCCAGCTCGCGGCTAGCCGTTAGCAATGAGCAGTTCTTC.

This clonotype was recorded at least ten times. Here the CDR3 DNA reads TGTGCCAGCAGCTTCGGAGGTTATAATTCACCCCTCCACTTT. Translating gives CASSFGGYNSPLHF. The rearrangement uses TRBV7-2 and TRBJ1-6, with unresolved D. The CDR3 is 14 residues long. Germline V gene data show CDR1 as SGHTA and CDR2 as FQGNSA. V gave up 3 bases and J gave up 4 bases, with 7 bases separating them.

This clonotype was counted many times. The chain has TRBV19 and TRBJ2-7; possibly TRBD1 or TRBD2 for D (5 bases each). The CDR3 length is 14 residues. CDR1 and CDR2 from the germline V gene are LNHDA and SQIVND (reference sequence). V lost 3 bases and J lost 3, with 12 bases in between. This CDR3 reads CASSILGTDYEQYF. In DNA, the CDR3 is TGTGCCAGTAGTATTCTGGGGACCGACTACGAGCAGTACTTC.

At least ten counts were recorded for this clonotype. The chain joins TRBV4-1 to TRBJ1-4; D is unresolved. Germline V gives CDR1 MGHRA, CDR2 YSYEKL. V gave up 4 bases and J gave up 6 bases, with 12 bases separating them. This CDR3 contains 14 residues. CDR3 DNA sequence: TGCGCCAGCAGCCGCCTGAAGGCGGATGAAAAACTGTTTTTT. Protein: CASSRLKADEKLFF.

This clonotype was recorded a few times. The rearrangement joins TRBV19 to TRBJ2-7, with 10 bases matching TRBD1. Germline assignment: CDR1 LNHDA and CDR2 SQIVND (reference sequence). The trim removed 5 bases at V and 8 bases at J, leaving 12 bases unmatched. The CDR3 length is 15 residues. The CDR3 sequence is CASSLAQTGGEKQYF. CDR3 DNA sequence: TGTGCCAGTAGTCTAGCACAGACAGGGGGCGAGAAGCAGTACTTC.